Each of the 29 T cell receptor beta chains below was sequenced from the same sample in a study of blood T cells in healthy people across ages. It was with a sample-barcoded 5' primer and a J-beta primer mix that a second PCR of roughly 7 to 11 cycles was run. TCRdb analysed the 5' RACE reads with MiXCR anew, one entry per CDR3 protein. The profile shows some 900,000 distinct CDR3 sequences, 45% to 50% of them singletons. Sequenced sample: blood. Source of these receptors: a man under 40 in good health.

The chain is built from TRBV4-3 and TRBJ2-5; D is perhaps TRBD2 (6 bases). The DNA end lines up better with TRBJ2-7; the J call may be wrong. The CDR3 runs 17 residues. Germline V gene data show CDR1 as LGHNA and CDR2 as YSLEER. The CDR3 sequence is CASSRALGGPGTYEQYF. The DNA for the CDR3 is TGCGCCAGCAGCCGAGCTTTGGGGGGTCCGGGTACCTACGAGCAGTACTTC.

This clonotype was counted ten times or more. CDR3 sequence: CASTVLDRNQETQYF. In DNA form, the CDR3 reads TGTGCCAGTACGGTTCTCGACAGGAATCAAGAGACCCAGTACTTC. V gene TRBV6-2 or TRBV6-3 combines with J gene TRBJ2-5, with D perhaps matching TRBD1 (6 bases). Trimming stripped 9 bases from V and 2 bases from J, with 19 bases between. Per germline, CDR1 MNHEY and CDR2 SVGEGT. The CDR3 totals 15 residues.

CDR3 residues: CASSTRGHQPQHF. The DNA for the CDR3 is TGTGCCAGCAGCACAAGGGGGCATCAGCCCCAGCATTTT. The rearrangement joins TRBV21-1 to TRBJ1-5; TRBD1 reflects the table's D call only, with no check against the DNA. TRBV21-1 is flagged as a pseudogene. The CDR3 totals 13 residues.

This clonotype was seen a handful of times. V and J are TRBV29-1 and TRBJ2-3; 12 bases fit TRBD1. From germline, CDR1 is SQVTM and CDR2 ANQGSEA. This CDR3 region has 15 residues. V trimming: 1 base; J trimming: 8 bases; junction bases outside the gene matches: 7. CDR3 in DNA: TGCAGCGTTGAAGTCGCCGGGACAGGGGGCTTTACGCAGTATTTT. It yields the protein CSVEVAGTGGFTQYF.

This clonotype was found many times. The chain carries TRBV27 and TRBJ2-1; D remains ambiguous. Germline CDR1 MNHEY, CDR2 SMNVEV (reference sequence). Deletions cut 3 bases from V and 5 bases from J, with 8 bases between. CDR3 length: 13 amino acids. The CDR3 region is CASSLVRDNEQFF. CDR3 sequence (DNA): TGTGCCAGCAGTTTGGTCCGGGACAATGAGCAGTTCTTC.

The table lists this clonotype with a few counts. The chain combines TRBV6-2 or TRBV6-3 with TRBJ1-5; unclear D gene. The V end was cut by 6 bases, the J end by 0 bases, with 3 bases between. This CDR3 has 12 amino acids. Germline-derived CDR1 and CDR2 are MNHEY and SVGEGT. The CDR3 loop reads CASRDSNQPQHF. The CDR3 DNA reads as TGTGCCAGCAGAGATAGCAATCAGCCCCAGCATTTT.

This clonotype occurred many times. This sequence joins TRBV6-5 and TRBJ2-7; D is uncertain. This CDR3 is built from 11 residues. V lost 6 bases and J 3 bases, leaving 6 bases between the germline ends. Germline-derived CDR1 and CDR2 are MNHEY and SVGAGI. The CDR3 bases are TGTGCCAGCAGGGAAAACTACGAGCAGTACTTC. Translating it yields CASRENYEQYF.

The genes are TRBV4-2 and TRBJ2-5; possible D gene TRBD2, 5 bases. V was clipped by 1 base and J by 9 bases, with 15 bases between them. The CDR3 has 14 amino acids. CDR1 is LGHNA, CDR2 YNFKEQ, per germline. The CDR3 spells CASSQGGSVGAQYF. DNA for the CDR3: TGTGCCAGCAGCCAAGGGGGAAGTGTCGGGGCCCAGTACTTC.

This clonotype was recorded only once. The chain uses TRBV3-1 and TRBJ1-5, with 7 positions matching TRBD1. The ends lost 4 bases at V and 4 bases at J; junction bases unmatched: 10. Germline V gene data show CDR1 as LGHDT and CDR2 as YNNKEL (reference sequence). The CDR3 length is 16 residues. CDR3 coding DNA: TGTGCCAGCAGCCCCGGGACAGCAAGAAAAAATCAGCCCCAGCATTTT. Protein: CASSPGTARKNQPQHF.

The V gene is TRBV4-1, the J gene TRBJ1-2, with D perhaps TRBD1 (5 bases). The V gene's germline CDR1 is MGHRA and CDR2 YSYEKL. CDR3 size: 15 residues. V lost 0 bases and J 4 bases, leaving 12 bases between the germline ends. The CDR3: CASSQDVGGIYGYTF. The CDR3 bases are TGCGCCAGCAGCCAAGATGTTGGGGGAATCTATGGCTACACCTTC.

The V gene is TRBV5-1, the J gene TRBJ1-1; possibly TRBD1 for D (5 bases). The CDR3 sequence is 18 residues long. The V gene lost 3 bases and the J gene lost 4 bases, with 25 bases spanning the gap. Germline V gene lookup returns CDR1 SGHRS and CDR2 YFSETQ. CDR3 sequence: CASSYAEGTLITGTEAFF. DNA of the CDR3: TGCGCCAGCAGCTACGCTGAGGGGACGCTAATTACGGGCACTGAAGCTTTCTTT.

The rearrangement links TRBV7-2 to TRBJ2-5, with 7 bases identical to TRBD2. Unmatched junction bases numbered 4, after V lost 2 bases and J lost 4 bases. The length of the CDR3 is 14 residues. Germline V gene sequence: CDR1 SGHTA, CDR2 FQGNSA. The CDR3 region is CASSLSRGVETQYF. CDR3 sequence (DNA): TGTGCCAGCAGCTTAAGCCGGGGGGTAGAGACCCAGTACTTC.

The CDR3 here is CASSAAGTEVDNYGYTF. As DNA, the CDR3 is TGTGCCAGCAGCGCCGCCGGGACAGAAGTTGATAACTATGGCTACACCTTC. The J gene is TRBJ1-2, the V gene TRBV9; 7 bases map to TRBD1. The CDR3 contains 17 residues. The ends lost 3 bases at V and 1 base at J; junction bases unmatched: 12. Germline assignment: CDR1 SGDLS and CDR2 YYNGEE.

This clonotype was picked up one time. A read error may account for a junction end that differs from germline. V usage is TRBV30 and J usage is TRBJ1-3, with 7 nucleotides matching TRBD1. The V gene's germline CDR1 is GTSNPN and CDR2 SVGIG (reference sequence). The CDR3 covers 15 residues. CDR3 sequence reads: CAWTRGQFSGSTIYF. In nucleotides, the CDR3 is TGTGCCTGGACGAGGGGGCAGTTCTCTGGAAGCACCATATATTTT.

The V and J genes are TRBV20-1 and TRBJ1-3; D is possibly TRBD1 (5 bases). The length of the CDR3 is 11 residues. CDR1 and CDR2 (germline): DFQATT, SNEGSKA (reference sequence). The V end was cut by 5 bases, the J end by 7 bases, with 9 bases between. This CDR3 is CSAGPGNTIYF. In nucleotides, the CDR3 is TGCAGTGCTGGCCCAGGGAACACCATATATTTT.

This clonotype was counted a single time. The chain uses TRBV28 and TRBJ2-3; no definite D call. Germline V gene data show CDR1 as MDHEN and CDR2 as SYDVKM. CDR3 size: 14 residues. Trimming stripped 3 bases from V and 3 bases from J, with 10 bases between. In DNA form, the CDR3 reads TGTGCCAGCAGTTTCCCGGGTTATACAGATACGCAGTATTTT. Translated, it gives CASSFPGYTDTQYF.

The rearrangement uses TRBV5-1 and TRBJ2-1; D assignment may be TRBD1 or TRBD2 (5 bases each). V gave up 0 bases and J gave up 7 bases, with 8 bases separating them. This CDR3 has 13 residues. The germline CDR1 and CDR2 sequences are SGHRS and YFSETQ. CDR3 region: CASSLDWGNEQFF. The CDR3 DNA reads TGCGCCAGCAGCTTGGATTGGGGGAATGAGCAGTTCTTC.

The CDR3 region is CSASEINYGYTF. Here the CDR3 DNA reads TGCAGTGCTAGCGAGATAAACTATGGCTACACCTTC. The V and J genes are TRBV20-1 and TRBJ1-2; no reliable D call. This CDR3 comprises 12 residues. Looked up from germline, CDR1 is DFQATT and CDR2 is SNEGSKA (reference sequence). Trimming left V 3 bases short and J 2 bases short, with 7 bases between.

V and J are TRBV4-3 and TRBJ2-3; 9 bases line up with TRBD2. CDR3 length: 15 amino acids. The junction had 8 bases not matched to a gene; V was cut back by 0 bases and J by 10 bases. CDR1 LGHNA and CDR2 YSLEER come from the germline V gene. CDR3 residues: CASSQETQRGASQYF. CDR3 DNA sequence: TGCGCCAGCAGCCAAGAGACCCAGCGGGGGGCTTCGCAGTATTTT.

The sample holds a few counts of this clonotype. This rearrangement joins TRBV9 to TRBJ2-5, with 9 bases that match TRBD1. Trimming cost V 3 bases and J 3 bases; bases outside gene matches: 3. The CDR3 runs 14 residues. Germline V gene data show CDR1 as SGDLS and CDR2 as YYNGEE. This CDR3 reads CASSEGQGEETQYF. The CDR3 DNA follows: TGTGCCAGCAGCGAGGGACAGGGCGAAGAGACCCAGTACTTC.

The chain is built from TRBV18 and TRBJ1-2; 7 positions match TRBD1. Per germline, CDR1 KGHSH and CDR2 LQKENI. The CDR3 sequence is 15 residues long. V lost 2 bases and J lost 4; bases outside the gene matches: 7. As DNA, the CDR3 is TGTGCCAGCTCACCATCCGGACAGGTTCTCTATGGCTACACCTTC. It yields the protein CASSPSGQVLYGYTF. Drawing the rest from reference TRBV18 and TRBJ1-2, the complete variable domain is NAGVMQNPRHLVRRRGQEARLRCSPMKGHSHVYWYRQLPEEGLKFMVYLQKENIIDESGMPKERFSAEFPKEGPSILRIQQVVRGDSAAYFCASSPSGQVLYGYTFGSGTRLTVV.

There are a few counts of this clonotype. The V and J genes are TRBV6-5 and TRBJ2-3; D assignment may be TRBD1 or TRBD2 (5 bases each). The germline gives CDR1 MNHEY, CDR2 SVGAGI. Trimming took 7 bases from V and 4 from J, leaving 15 bases between them. This CDR3 contains 14 residues. CDR3 DNA: TGTGCCAGCACCGGACCGGGGCGGGCAGATACGCAGTATTTT. This encodes CASTGPGRADTQYF.

This rearrangement joins TRBV11-1 to TRBJ2-4; tentatively, D is TRBD1 (6 bases). The end of the DNA is better explained by TRBJ2-5, so the J call may be wrong. The germline gives CDR1 SGHAT, CDR2 FQDESV (reference sequence). CDR3 length: 15 residues. CDR3 sequence reads: CASSPRQGQRETQYF. The CDR3 DNA sequence: TGTGCCAGCAGCCCACGGCAGGGGCAACGAGAGACCCAGTACTTC.

This clonotype was picked up a small number of times. The J gene is TRBJ2-7, the V gene TRBV24-1, with a possible D match to TRBD1 (6 bases). The CDR3 sequence is 15 residues long. CDR1 is KGHDR and CDR2 is SFDVKD in the germline V gene. V was pared by 2 bases and J by 0 bases, with 10 bases between. The CDR3 sequence: CATSDSGRGSYEQYF. As DNA, the CDR3 is TGTGCCACCAGTGATTCGGGCAGGGGCTCCTACGAGCAGTACTTC.

The chain employs TRBV10-3 and TRBJ1-2, with 10 bases matching TRBD1. Per germline, CDR1 ENHRY and CDR2 SYGVKD. The CDR3 covers 17 residues. V was clipped by 6 bases and J by 3 bases; unmatched bases: 13. This CDR3 reads CAIRPSDRGRLDYGYTF. Here the CDR3 DNA reads TGTGCCATCAGGCCCTCGGACAGGGGGAGGCTAGACTATGGCTACACCTTC.

The CDR3 region is CASSTVGDLAKNIQYF. The CDR3 DNA sequence: TGTGCCAGCAGCACCGTCGGGGACCTAGCCAAAAACATTCAGTACTTC. This sequence joins TRBV7-2 and TRBJ2-4; D is tentatively TRBD1 or TRBD2 (5 bases each). The germline gives CDR1 SGHTA, CDR2 FQGNSA. The CDR3 covers 16 residues. Trimming shortened V by 5 bases and J by 0 bases, and 14 bases separated the two germline ends.

This clonotype was observed many times. This chain joins TRBV29-1 and TRBJ2-3, with 9 nucleotides matching TRBD1. Germline V gene sequence: CDR1 SQVTM, CDR2 ANQGSEA. This CDR3 is 15 amino acids long. J was trimmed by 7 bases and V by 4 bases; bases with no gene match: 12. CDR3 nucleotides: TGCAGCGTTGCTTCCGGGACAGGGCGTTTGAATACGCAGTATTTT. Translating it yields CSVASGTGRLNTQYF.

The V gene is TRBV6-2 or TRBV6-3, the J gene TRBJ2-4, with 8 bases matching TRBD1. The end of the DNA aligns better with TRBJ2-7, so the J call may be wrong. This CDR3 region has 15 residues. Germline CDR1 MNHEY, CDR2 SVGEGT. In nucleotides, the CDR3 is TGTGCCAGCAGTTACAGCAGGGGGCTCCCCTACGAGCAGTACTTC. Its translation: CASSYSRGLPYEQYF.

This chain joins TRBV4-3 and TRBJ2-7; 7 bases are a match to TRBD2. Germline CDR1 and CDR2: LGHNA and YSLEER. This CDR3 spans 15 amino acids. Unmatched junction bases numbered 8, after V lost 1 base and J lost 5 bases. The CDR3 spells CASSQVGAGVNEQYF. The CDR3, as DNA: TGCGCCAGCAGCCAAGTTGGCGCGGGAGTGAACGAGCAGTACTTC.